These T cell receptor beta chains were read from a single sample in a study of early stage breast cancer tumors. Produced via immunoSEQ multiplex PCR; TCRdb's table is partial and in-frame only. This table holds under 20,000 clones, about 86% found once. The sample comprised blood. The receptors here all came from a person in their 70s with breast cancer. CDR3s include the opening cysteine and the closing phenylalanine or tryptophan. D genes are given only for firm matches. Some rows mark clone size as missing; the rest say once, few, many or name a class of expanded clone.

V: TRBV16
J: TRBJ1-1
D: .
size: .
CDR3: CASSQWPGGSTEAFF
DNA: TGTGCCAGCAGCCAATGGCCAGGCGGGAGCACTGAAGCTTTCTTT

V: TRBV11-2
J: TRBJ2-7
D: .
size: .
CDR3: CASSLSTGYEQYF
DNA: TGTGCCAGCAGCCTTTCGACAGGCTACGAGCAGTACTTC

V: TRBV7-6
J: TRBJ2-5
D: TRBD2
size: .
CDR3: CASSLVSGGETQYF
DNA: TGTGCCAGCAGCTTAGTCAGCGGGGGGGAGACCCAGTACTTC

V: TRBV6-1
J: TRBJ2-7
D: TRBD1
size: .
CDR3: CASSLGTGGYEQYF
DNA: TGTGCCAGCAGTCTCGGGACAGGGGGCTACGAGCAGTACTTC

V: TRBV15
J: TRBJ1-3
D: TRBD1
size: .
CDR3: CATSRDRGQVPSGNTIYF
DNA: TGTGCCACCAGCAGAGATAGGGGGCAAGTCCCCTCTGGAAACACCATATATTTT

V: TRBV28
J: TRBJ2-7
D: .
size: .
CDR3: CASAGKGTPSYEQYF
DNA: TGTGCCAGCGCCGGCAAGGGGACACCCTCCTACGAGCAGTACTTC

V: TRBV19
J: TRBJ1-1
D: TRBD1
size: few
CDR3: CASRSRQGATEAFF
DNA: TGTGCCAGTAGGTCACGACAGGGAGCGACTGAAGCTTTCTTT

V: TRBV9
J: TRBJ2-1
D: .
size: .
CDR3: CASSRATHEQFF
DNA: TGTGCCAGCAGCCGTGCGACTCATGAGCAGTTCTTC

V: TRBV5-4
J: TRBJ1-6
D: TRBD1
size: .
CDR3: CASSLERKPGQGNSPLHF
DNA: TGTGCCAGCAGCTTGGAGAGAAAACCGGGACAGGGAAATTCACCCCTCCACTTT

V: TRBV10-3
J: TRBJ1-5
D: .
size: .
CDR3: CAISETGIISNQPQHF
DNA: TGTGCCATCAGTGAGACGGGGATTATTAGCAATCAGCCCCAGCATTTT

V: TRBV7-9
J: TRBJ2-1
D: TRBD1
size: .
CDR3: CASSFLARTGRHEQFF
DNA: TGTGCCAGCAGCTTCCTCGCTAGGACAGGGAGGCATGAGCAGTTCTTC

V: TRBV7-8
J: TRBJ2-7
D: TRBD1
size: few
CDR3: CASSLGTGARDEQYF
DNA: TGTGCCAGCAGCTTAGGAACAGGGGCCCGGGACGAGCAGTACTTC

V: TRBV10-3
J: TRBJ1-5
D: .
size: .
CDR3: CAIQAGDRSNQPQHF
DNA: TGTGCCATCCAGGCAGGGGATCGGAGCAATCAGCCCCAGCATTTT

V: TRBV19
J: TRBJ2-2
D: .
size: .
CDR3: CASSMVLDTGELFF
DNA: TGTGCCAGTAGTATGGTACTGGACACCGGGGAGCTGTTTTTT

V: TRBV2
J: TRBJ1-1
D: .
size: few
CDR3: CASSDQGHTEAFF
DNA: TGTGCCAGCAGTGATCAGGGGCACACTGAAGCTTTCTTT

V: TRBV4-3
J: TRBJ1-5
D: .
size: .
CDR3: CASSQGGRDNQPQHF
DNA: TGCGCCAGCAGCCAAGGGGGCAGAGACAATCAGCCCCAGCATTTT

V: TRBV11-1
J: TRBJ2-5
D: .
size: .
CDR3: CASSEKASGFQETQYF
DNA: TGTGCCAGCAGCGAAAAGGCCTCAGGGTTCCAAGAGACCCAGTACTTC

V: TRBV20-1
J: TRBJ2-1
D: .
size: .
CDR3: CSASTGNEQFF
DNA: TGCAGTGCTAGCACAGGGAATGAGCAGTTCTTC

V: TRBV28
J: TRBJ2-7
D: .
size: .
CDR3: CASSSTGPISYEQYF
DNA: TGTGCCAGCAGTTCCACAGGGCCAATCTCCTACGAGCAGTACTTC

V: TRBV6-5
J: TRBJ2-2
D: .
size: once
CDR3: CASSPGGMRTGELFF
DNA: TGTGCCAGCAGCCCAGGGGGGATGAGGACCGGGGAGCTGTTTTTT

V: TRBV21-1
J: TRBJ2-5
D: .
size: .
CDR3: CASSTRTKQETQYF
DNA: TGTGCCAGCAGCACCAGGACTAAGCAAGAGACCCAGTACTTC

V: TRBV19
J: TRBJ1-3
D: .
size: .
CDR3: CASSIEGSGNTIYF
DNA: TGTGCCAGTAGTATCGAGGGCTCTGGAAACACCATATATTTT

V: TRBV20-1
J: TRBJ2-2
D: .
size: .
CDR3: CSAGPTGELFF
DNA: TGCAGTGCTGGCCCCACCGGGGAGCTGTTTTTT

V: TRBV5-1
J: TRBJ1-1
D: TRBD1
size: .
CDR3: CASSSQGVTEAFF
DNA: TGCGCCAGCAGCTCACAGGGGGTCACTGAAGCTTTCTTT

V: TRBV7-2
J: TRBJ1-2
D: .
size: .
CDR3: CASNRDYSNYGYTF
DNA: TGTGCCAGCAACAGAGACTACTCTAACTATGGCTACACCTTC

V: TRBV6-5
J: TRBJ2-3
D: .
size: .
CDR3: CASSYSKRTSAQYF
DNA: TGTGCCAGCAGTTACTCGAAGCGAACGAGTGCGCAGTATTTT

V: TRBV6-6
J: TRBJ2-5
D: .
size: .
CDR3: CASSYLQETQYF
DNA: TGTGCCAGCAGTTACCTCCAAGAGACCCAGTACTTC

V: TRBV27
J: TRBJ2-2
D: TRBD2
size: .
CDR3: CASSLTSGGNTGELFF
DNA: TGTGCCAGCAGCTTGACTAGCGGGGGTAACACCGGGGAGCTGTTTTTT

V: TRBV5-4
J: TRBJ1-2
D: .
size: .
CDR3: CASSPETPVYGYTF
DNA: TGTGCCAGCAGCCCGGAGACCCCCGTCTATGGCTACACCTTC

V: TRBV5-1
J: TRBJ1-2
D: .
size: once
CDR3: CASSSTVGPSNYGYTF
DNA: TGCGCCAGCAGCTCGACCGTGGGGCCCTCCAACTATGGCTACACCTTC

V: TRBV19
J: TRBJ1-1
D: TRBD1
size: .
CDR3: CASSIIGQGASEAFF
DNA: TGTGCCAGTAGTATAATTGGACAGGGGGCATCTGAAGCTTTCTTT

V: TRBV30
J: TRBJ1-1
D: TRBD1
size: .
CDR3: CAWRGTGEAFF
DNA: TGTGCCTGGAGGGGGACAGGAGAAGCTTTCTTT

V: TRBV5-4
J: TRBJ2-7
D: TRBD2
size: few
CDR3: CASSLFGGSSYEQYF
DNA: TGTGCCAGCAGCTTGTTCGGCGGGAGCTCCTACGAGCAGTACTTC

V: TRBV5-1
J: TRBJ1-2
D: .
size: .
CDR3: CASSLERDGGYTF
DNA: TGCGCCAGCAGCTTAGAACGGGATGGCGGCTACACCTTC

V: TRBV19
J: TRBJ2-5
D: .
size: once
CDR3: CASSTRRGETQYF
DNA: TGTGCCAGTAGTACCCGAAGGGGAGAGACCCAGTACTTC

V: TRBV18
J: TRBJ1-6
D: .
size: .
CDR3: CASSPSEVLGSPLHF
DNA: TGTGCCAGCTCACCATCGGAGGTCCTGGGGTCACCCCTCCACTTT

V: TRBV7-6
J: TRBJ2-5
D: TRBD2
size: few
CDR3: CASSLVDSGSVTQYF
DNA: TGTGCCAGCAGCTTAGTAGATAGCGGGAGTGTGACCCAGTACTTC

V: TRBV4-2
J: TRBJ1-2
D: TRBD1
size: .
CDR3: CASSPNQGQAYYGYTF
DNA: TGTGCCAGCAGCCCGAACCAGGGACAGGCCTACTATGGCTACACCTTC

V: TRBV7-9
J: TRBJ1-1
D: TRBD1
size: .
CDR3: CASSYGQGDTEAFF
DNA: TGTGCCAGCAGCTACGGACAGGGGGACACTGAAGCTTTCTTT

V: TRBV28
J: TRBJ1-5
D: .
size: .
CDR3: CASSGVYSNQPQHF
DNA: TGTGCCAGCTCAGGGGTCTATAGCAATCAGCCCCAGCATTTT

V: TRBV6-1
J: TRBJ1-5
D: .
size: .
CDR3: CASSGRNRGSNQPQHF
DNA: TGTGCCAGCAGTGGGAGGAACCGGGGAAGCAATCAGCCCCAGCATTTT

V: TRBV19
J: TRBJ1-5
D: .
size: .
CDR3: CASSHRGKQPQHF
DNA: TGTGCCAGTAGTCATAGGGGTAAACAGCCCCAGCATTTT

V: TRBV5-1
J: TRBJ1-4
D: TRBD1
size: .
CDR3: CASSPGTGNEKLFF
DNA: TGCGCCAGCAGCCCCGGGACAGGGAATGAAAAACTGTTTTTT

V: TRBV28
J: TRBJ1-1
D: .
size: few
CDR3: CATTGGFTEAFF
DNA: TGTGCCACCACTGGGGGGTTCACTGAAGCTTTCTTT

V: TRBV6-1
J: TRBJ1-3
D: .
size: .
CDR3: CASSEARAGNTIYF
DNA: TGTGCCAGCAGTGAAGCCAGGGCTGGAAACACCATATATTTT

V: TRBV5-1
J: TRBJ2-5
D: TRBD2
size: .
CDR3: CASSRLGPSGGGVETQYF
DNA: TGCGCCAGCAGCCGCCTAGGGCCTAGCGGGGGGGGAGTGGAGACCCAGTACTTC

V: TRBV10-3
J: TRBJ1-6
D: .
size: .
CDR3: CATSQRGGRESPLHF
DNA: TGTGCCACGAGCCAACGGGGGGGAAGAGAGTCACCCCTCCACTTT

V: TRBV28
J: TRBJ1-5
D: TRBD1
size: .
CDR3: CASRIRTTGAGNQPQHF
DNA: TGTGCCAGCAGAATAAGAACGACAGGGGCTGGCAATCAGCCCCAGCATTTT

V: TRBV5-4
J: TRBJ2-1
D: TRBD1
size: .
CDR3: CASSSRQGVNEQFF
DNA: TGTGCCAGCAGCTCCCGACAGGGAGTAAATGAGCAGTTCTTC

V: TRBV9
J: TRBJ2-3
D: TRBD2
size: .
CDR3: CASSQGSSGGVTQYF
DNA: TGTGCCAGCAGCCAGGGGTCTAGCGGGGGGGTAACGCAGTATTTT

V: TRBV5-6
J: TRBJ2-7
D: TRBD1
size: .
CDR3: CASSLQGGRYEQYF
DNA: TGTGCCAGCAGCTTACAGGGGGGTCGGTACGAGCAGTACTTC

V: TRBV30
J: TRBJ2-5
D: .
size: .
CDR3: CAWSATKRPSPRGTQYF
DNA: TGTGCCTGGAGTGCTACCAAGAGACCCAGTCCCCGGGGGACCCAGTACTTC

V: TRBV6-6
J: TRBJ2-3
D: .
size: .
CDR3: CASSLTRPSTDTQYF
DNA: TGTGCCAGCAGCCTTACACGCCCTAGCACAGATACGCAGTATTTT